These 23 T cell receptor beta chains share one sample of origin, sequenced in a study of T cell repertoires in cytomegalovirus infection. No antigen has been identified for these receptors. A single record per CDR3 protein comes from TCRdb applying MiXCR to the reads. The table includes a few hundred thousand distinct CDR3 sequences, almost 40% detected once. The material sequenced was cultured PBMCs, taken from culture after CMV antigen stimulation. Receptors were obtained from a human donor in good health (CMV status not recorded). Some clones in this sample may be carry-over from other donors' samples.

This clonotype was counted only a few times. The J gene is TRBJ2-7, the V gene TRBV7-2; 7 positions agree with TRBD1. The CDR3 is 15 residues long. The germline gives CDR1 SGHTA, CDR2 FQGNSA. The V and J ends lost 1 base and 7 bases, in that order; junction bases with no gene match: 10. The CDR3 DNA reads TGTGCCAGCAGCTTAGTTCCGGGACAGAGACGGGAGCAGTACTTC. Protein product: CASSLVPGQRREQYF.

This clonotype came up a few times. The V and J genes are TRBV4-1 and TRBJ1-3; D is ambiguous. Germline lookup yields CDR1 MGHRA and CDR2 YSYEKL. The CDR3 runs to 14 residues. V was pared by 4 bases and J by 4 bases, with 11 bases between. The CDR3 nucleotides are TGCGCCAGCAGCCGCGTTTTTGGAGGAAACACCATATATTTT. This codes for CASSRVFGGNTIYF.

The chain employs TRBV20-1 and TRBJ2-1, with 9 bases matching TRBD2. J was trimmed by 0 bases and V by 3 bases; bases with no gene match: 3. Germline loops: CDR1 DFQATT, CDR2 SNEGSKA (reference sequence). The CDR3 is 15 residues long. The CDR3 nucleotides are TGCAGTGCTAGGGAGCGGGAGGACTCCTACAATGAGCAGTTCTTC. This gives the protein CSAREREDSYNEQFF.

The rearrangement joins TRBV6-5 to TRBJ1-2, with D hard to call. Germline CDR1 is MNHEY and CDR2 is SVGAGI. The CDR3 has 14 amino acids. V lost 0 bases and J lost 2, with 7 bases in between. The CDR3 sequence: CASSYSNWNYGYTF. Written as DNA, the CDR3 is TGTGCCAGCAGTTACTCGAACTGGAACTATGGCTACACCTTC.

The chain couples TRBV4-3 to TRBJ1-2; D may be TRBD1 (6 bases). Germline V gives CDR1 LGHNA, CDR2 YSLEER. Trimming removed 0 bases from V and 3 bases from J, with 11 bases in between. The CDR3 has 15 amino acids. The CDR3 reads CASSQEPGTYYGYTF. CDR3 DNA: TGCGCCAGCAGCCAAGAACCCGGGACATACTATGGCTACACCTTC.

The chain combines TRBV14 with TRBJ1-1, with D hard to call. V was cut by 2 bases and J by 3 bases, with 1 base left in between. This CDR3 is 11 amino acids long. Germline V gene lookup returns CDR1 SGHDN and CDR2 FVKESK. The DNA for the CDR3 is TGTGCCAGCAGCCAACACACTGAAGCTTTCTTT. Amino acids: CASSQHTEAFF.

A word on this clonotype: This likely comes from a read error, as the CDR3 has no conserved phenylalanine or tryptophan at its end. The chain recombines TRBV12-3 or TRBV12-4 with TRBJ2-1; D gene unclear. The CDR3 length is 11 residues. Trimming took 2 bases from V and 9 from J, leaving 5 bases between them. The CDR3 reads CASSLLGEQFL. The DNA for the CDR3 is TGTGCCAGCAGTTTACTCGGTGAGCAGTTCCTC.

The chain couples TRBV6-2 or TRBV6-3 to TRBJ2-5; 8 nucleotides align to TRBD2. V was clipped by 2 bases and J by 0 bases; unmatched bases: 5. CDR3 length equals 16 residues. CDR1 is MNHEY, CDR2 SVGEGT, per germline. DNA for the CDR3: TGTGCCAGCAGTTACAAGCGGGGGCCCAACCAAGAGACCCAGTACTTC. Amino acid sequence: CASSYKRGPNQETQYF.

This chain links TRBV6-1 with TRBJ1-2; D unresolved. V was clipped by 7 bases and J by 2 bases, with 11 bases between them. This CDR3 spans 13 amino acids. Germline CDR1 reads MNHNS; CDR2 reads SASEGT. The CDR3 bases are TGTGCCAGCAATCTCGGGCAGAACTATGGCTACACCTTC. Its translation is CASNLGQNYGYTF.

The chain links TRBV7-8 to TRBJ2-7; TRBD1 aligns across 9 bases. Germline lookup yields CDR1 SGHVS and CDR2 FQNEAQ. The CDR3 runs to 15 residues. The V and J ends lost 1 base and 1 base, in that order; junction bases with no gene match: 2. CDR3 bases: TGTGCCAGCAGCTTAGTGACAGGGGGTTCCTACGAGCAGTACTTC. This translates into CASSLVTGGSYEQYF.

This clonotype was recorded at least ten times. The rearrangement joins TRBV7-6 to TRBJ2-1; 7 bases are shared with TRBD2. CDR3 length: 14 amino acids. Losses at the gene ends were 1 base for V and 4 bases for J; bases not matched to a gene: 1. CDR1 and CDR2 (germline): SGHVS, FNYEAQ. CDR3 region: CASSLGAGYNEQFF. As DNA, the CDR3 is TGTGCCAGCAGCTTAGGAGCGGGATACAATGAGCAGTTCTTC.

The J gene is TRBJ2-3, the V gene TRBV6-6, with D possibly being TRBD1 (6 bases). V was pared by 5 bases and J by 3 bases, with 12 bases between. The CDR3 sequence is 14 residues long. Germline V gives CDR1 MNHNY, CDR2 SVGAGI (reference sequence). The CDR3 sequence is CASSNTGFTDTQYF. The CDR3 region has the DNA TGTGCCAGCAGTAACACAGGGTTTACAGATACGCAGTATTTT.

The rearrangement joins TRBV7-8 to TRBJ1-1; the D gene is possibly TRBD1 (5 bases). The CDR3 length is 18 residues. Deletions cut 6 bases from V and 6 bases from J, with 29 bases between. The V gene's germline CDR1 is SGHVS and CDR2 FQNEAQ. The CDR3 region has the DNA TGTGCCAGCAGTCTTAGCCGGGGGAGGGGAGTTTTGAAAGCTGAAGCTTTCTTT. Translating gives CASSLSRGRGVLKAEAFF.

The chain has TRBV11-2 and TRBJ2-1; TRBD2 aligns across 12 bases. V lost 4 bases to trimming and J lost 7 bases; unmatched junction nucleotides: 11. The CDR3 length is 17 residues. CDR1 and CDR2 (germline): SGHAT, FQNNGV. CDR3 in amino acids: CASSSLPRLAGVNEQFF. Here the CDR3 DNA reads TGTGCCAGCAGCTCACTGCCCCGACTAGCGGGAGTGAATGAGCAGTTCTTC.

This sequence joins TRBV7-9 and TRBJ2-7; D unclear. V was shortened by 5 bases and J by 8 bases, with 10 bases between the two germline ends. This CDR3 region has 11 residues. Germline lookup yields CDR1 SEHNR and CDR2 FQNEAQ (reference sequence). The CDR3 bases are TGTGCCAGCAGCACAGACCTTAAGCAGTACTTC. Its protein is CASSTDLKQYF.

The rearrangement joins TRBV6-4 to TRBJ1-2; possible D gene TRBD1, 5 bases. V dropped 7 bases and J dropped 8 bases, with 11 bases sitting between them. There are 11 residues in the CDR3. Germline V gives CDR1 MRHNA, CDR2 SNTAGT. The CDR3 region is CASMQGGGYTF. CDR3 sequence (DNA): TGTGCCAGCATGCAGGGTGGCGGCTACACCTTC.

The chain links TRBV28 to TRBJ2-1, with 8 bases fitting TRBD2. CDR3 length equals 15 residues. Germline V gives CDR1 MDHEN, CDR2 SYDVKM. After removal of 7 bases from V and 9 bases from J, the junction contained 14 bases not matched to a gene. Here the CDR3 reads CASTLSGGGRGEQFF. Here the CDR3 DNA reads TGTGCCAGCACCCTCTCGGGGGGGGGCCGTGGTGAGCAGTTCTTC.

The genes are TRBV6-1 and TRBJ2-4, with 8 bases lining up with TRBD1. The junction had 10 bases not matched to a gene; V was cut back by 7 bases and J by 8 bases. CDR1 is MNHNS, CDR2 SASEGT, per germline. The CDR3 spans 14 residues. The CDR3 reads CASTKGQATYIQYF. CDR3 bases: TGTGCCAGCACGAAGGGACAGGCGACATACATTCAGTACTTC.

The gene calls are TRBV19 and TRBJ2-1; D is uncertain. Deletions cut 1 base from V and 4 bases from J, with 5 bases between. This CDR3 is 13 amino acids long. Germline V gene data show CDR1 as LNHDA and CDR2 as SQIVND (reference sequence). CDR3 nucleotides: TGTGCCAGTAGTATAGTCCATTACAATGAGCAGTTCTTC. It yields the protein CASSIVHYNEQFF.

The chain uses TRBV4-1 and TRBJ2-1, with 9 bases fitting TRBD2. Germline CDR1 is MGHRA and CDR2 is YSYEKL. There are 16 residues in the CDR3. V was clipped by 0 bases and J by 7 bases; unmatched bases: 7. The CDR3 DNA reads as TGCGCCAGCAGCCAAGATCTCGCGGGAGGGAGTAATGAGCAGTTCTTC. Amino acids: CASSQDLAGGSNEQFF.

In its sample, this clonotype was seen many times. CDR3 nucleotides: TGTGCCAGCAGTGAACCCCCCCGCAGGGTCTACGAGCAGTACTTC. This gives the protein CASSEPPRRVYEQYF. V gene TRBV6-1 combines with J gene TRBJ2-7; D is perhaps TRBD1 (5 bases). CDR3 size: 15 residues. Trimming took 2 bases from V and 3 from J, leaving 14 bases between them. Germline CDR1 reads MNHNS; CDR2 reads SASEGT.

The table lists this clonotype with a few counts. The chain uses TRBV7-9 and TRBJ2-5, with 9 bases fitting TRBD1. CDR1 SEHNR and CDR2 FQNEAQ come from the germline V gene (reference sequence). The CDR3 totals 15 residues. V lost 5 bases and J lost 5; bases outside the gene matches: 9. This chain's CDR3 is CASSRTGALRETQYF. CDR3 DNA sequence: TGTGCCAGCAGCCGGACAGGGGCATTGCGGGAGACCCAGTACTTC. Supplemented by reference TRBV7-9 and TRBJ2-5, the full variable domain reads DTGVSQNPRHKITKRGQNVTFRCDPISEHNRLYWYRQTLGQGPEFLTYFQNEAQLEKSRLLSDRFSAERPKGSFSTLEIQRTEQGDSAMYLCASSRTGALRETQYFGPGTRLLVL.

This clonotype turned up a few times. This CDR3 reads CASSEDTLGEKLFF. The CDR3 DNA follows: TGCGCCAGCAGTGAGGACACCCTGGGGGAAAAACTGTTTTTT. This chain joins TRBV10-2 and TRBJ1-4, with D unresolved. The CDR3 runs to 14 residues. The ends were cut back, 2 bases at V and 8 bases at J, with 12 bases in the middle. Germline V gene data show CDR1 as WSHSY and CDR2 as SAAADI.